This T cell receptor (beta chain) was sequenced during a study of T cells in Graves' hyperthyroidism and ophthalmopathy. Losses at the gene ends were 5 bases for V and 3 bases for J; bases not matched to a gene: 4. Germline V gene data show CDR1 as LNHNV and CDR2 as YYDKDF (reference sequence). This CDR3 has 14 amino acids. Amplification of TCR beta CDR3 regions used RNA as the template. During a first-round RT-PCR of the TCR CDR3, the HTBI primer set was used. TCRdb reprocessed the multiplex PCR reads via MiXCR and lists one record per CDR3 protein. The sample lists around 700,000 distinct CDR3 sequences, over 15% occurring once. This clonotype turned up a few times.

The TCR comes from a woman aged 45-65 years with Graves' hyperthyroidism that later progressed to Graves' ophthalmopathy. The gene calls are TRBV15 and TRBJ2-3; 8 bases align to TRBD1. Sequencing used blood. The DNA of the CDR3 is TGTGCCACCAGCCACAGGGGGGAGACAGATACGCAGTATTTT. Translation: CATSHRGETDTQYF.